This TCR beta chain was captured in a study of breast tumors, draining lymph nodes, adjacent tissues. Study-level points and caveats: Data fit most tumor T cells coming from lymph node, expanding in tumor. Luminal-like breast cancer showed significantly higher tumor–nontumor repertoire similarity than basal-like. Compared with lymph nodes, tumors were less diverse; compared with nontumor tissue, more.

Breast cancer patients provided tissue from their axillary draining lymph nodes. One entry per CDR3 protein, called by TCRdb with MiXCR from the multiplex PCR reads. The sample lists 250,000 or so distinct CDR3 sequences; 30% to 35% were seen once. This clonotype was seen at least ten times. Its target is unknown. The length of the CDR3 is 17 residues. V was pared by 1 base and J by 4 bases, with 18 bases between. In germline, CDR1 is SGHVS, CDR2 FNYEAQ. This sequence was found in a female donor with breast cancer. Some clones in this sample may be carry-over from other donors' samples. The gene calls are TRBV7-6 and TRBJ2-3, with D possibly TRBD2 on 6 matching bases. Sequences were obtained from axillary lymph node tissue. The CDR3 region has the DNA TGTGCCAGCAGCTTAGTGCGGTCGTATGGGGGGTCAGATACGCAGTATTTT. Protein product: CASSLVRSYGGSDTQYF.